Below are 22 T cell receptor beta chains sequenced from a single sample in a study of blood T cell repertoires in COVID-19. Sequenced by immunoSEQ multiplex PCR; TCRdb stores in-frame clones only, minus some. The sample has 150,000 or so clones, approximately 88% seen once. Sequencing used peripheral blood. The receptor set was obtained from a man aged 18 to 35 with active or convalescent COVID-19.

V gene TRBV19 combines with J gene TRBJ2-7, with a possible D match to TRBD2 (5 bases). The V and J ends lost 3 bases and 2 bases respectively, with 11 bases between them. CDR1 and CDR2 from the germline V gene are LNHDA and SQIVND (reference sequence). CDR3 length equals 14 residues. The CDR3 nucleotides are TGTGCCAGTAGTATGTGGGAGAGGGCCTACGAGCAGTACTTC. Encoded protein: CASSMWERAYEQYF.

J is TRBJ1-1 and V is TRBV19; no firm D call. The CDR3 is made up of 13 amino acids. Germline V gene lookup returns CDR1 LNHDA and CDR2 SQIVND (reference sequence). V was cut by 5 bases and J by 2 bases, with 9 bases left in between. Here the CDR3 reads CASSYGVNTEAFF. The CDR3 DNA follows: TGTGCCAGTAGTTACGGGGTTAACACTGAAGCTTTCTTT.

The chain links TRBV7-2 to TRBJ1-6; 7 positions agree with TRBD1. CDR3 length: 15 amino acids. Germline V CDR1 and CDR2: SGHTA, FQGNSA. V shed 5 bases and J 7 bases; nucleotides not matched to a gene: 8. The chain's CDR3 is CASSLTGNSNSPLHF. For the CDR3, the DNA is TGTGCCAGCAGCCTGACAGGGAATAGCAATTCACCCCTCCACTTT.

CDR3 region: CASSSPYSNQPQHF. The CDR3 nucleotides read TGTGCCAGTAGTTCCCCGTATAGCAATCAGCCCCAGCATTTT. The gene calls are TRBV19 and TRBJ1-5; D is unresolved. V was pared by 5 bases and J by 0 bases, with 8 bases between. CDR3 length: 14 amino acids. From germline, CDR1 is LNHDA and CDR2 SQIVND (reference sequence).

This clone came up a few times. V usage is TRBV2 and J usage is TRBJ2-7; 7 bases align to TRBD2. This CDR3 is built from 13 residues. V shed 7 bases, J shed 0 bases, and the junction held 3 bases outside the gene matches. Germline lookup yields CDR1 SNHLY and CDR2 FYNNEI. The CDR3 sequence: CASNREASYEQYF. Written as DNA, the CDR3 is TGTGCCAGCAATCGGGAGGCCTCCTACGAGCAGTACTTC.

The chain employs TRBV27 and TRBJ2-3, with D uncertain. V dropped 6 bases and J dropped 5 bases, with 12 bases sitting between them. The V gene's germline CDR1 is MNHEY and CDR2 SMNVEV (reference sequence). The CDR3 has 13 amino acids. The CDR3 reads CASRKLTGDTQYF. The CDR3 nucleotides are TGTGCCAGCAGAAAATTGACGGGAGATACGCAGTATTTT.

The chain uses TRBV12-3 or TRBV12-4 and TRBJ2-2, with unresolved D. The CDR3 consists of 13 residues. With 5 bases removed from V and 8 bases from J, the gap between germline ends came to 12 bases. CDR3 residues: CASSPRGAGELFF. In DNA form, the CDR3 reads TGTGCCAGCAGTCCCAGAGGAGCGGGGGAGCTGTTTTTT.

This chain links TRBV18 with TRBJ2-5; 7 bases fit TRBD1. With 3 bases clipped from V and 1 base from J, the junction kept 2 bases outside the gene matches. This CDR3 has 14 amino acids. Germline values: CDR1 KGHSH, CDR2 LQKENI. The CDR3 region has the DNA TGTGCCAGCTCACCCAGGGACAGCCAAGAGACCCAGTACTTC. This codes for CASSPRDSQETQYF.

The rearrangement uses TRBV5-1 and TRBJ2-7; TRBD1 aligns across 9 bases. The V segment lost 1 base and the J segment 4 bases; nucleotides outside the gene matches: 6. Germline values: CDR1 SGHRS, CDR2 YFSETQ. This CDR3 spans 15 amino acids. The CDR3 loop reads CASSLTGGDFYEQYF. Written as DNA, the CDR3 is TGCGCCAGCAGCTTGACAGGGGGCGACTTTTACGAGCAGTACTTC.

This clone was observed once. The genes are TRBV3-1 (or the pseudogene TRBV3-2) and TRBJ2-7; 9 bases are a match to TRBD2. Unmatched junction bases numbered 7, after V lost 1 base and J lost 3 bases. The germline V gene has CDR1 LGHDT and CDR2 YNNKEL (reference sequence). The CDR3 extends over 16 amino acids. The CDR3 sequence: CASSQGGLAGYYEQYF. CDR3 DNA: TGTGCCAGCAGCCAAGGCGGGCTAGCGGGATACTACGAGCAGTACTTC.

The V call is TRBV7-9, the J call TRBJ2-1, with 13 nucleotides matching TRBD2. V lost 1 base, J lost 14 bases, and 8 bases stayed unmatched. Germline V gene data show CDR1 as SEHNR and CDR2 as FQNEAQ (reference sequence). The CDR3 is made up of 15 amino acids. The CDR3 DNA follows: TGTGCCAGCAGCTTAGTACTAGCGGGAGGGCCGGAGGAGTTCTTC. It codes for CASSLVLAGGPEEFF.

V usage is TRBV5-1 and J usage is TRBJ2-3; the match to TRBD1 covers 9 bases. Germline V lookup: CDR1 SGHRS, CDR2 YFSETQ. The CDR3 contains 15 residues. The V gene end was trimmed by 4 bases and the J gene end by 8 bases; junction bases not matched to a gene: 11. The CDR3 coding sequence is TGCGCCAGCAGCCCGTCAGGACAGGGGTCCACTACGCAGTATTTT. Encoded protein: CASSPSGQGSTTQYF. The full variable domain, rest sourced from reference TRBV5-1 and TRBJ2-3, is KAGVTQTPRYLIKTRGQQVTLSCSPISGHRSVSWYQQTPGQGLQFLFEYFSETQRNKGNFPGRFSGRQFSNSRSEMNVSTLELGDSALYLCASSPSGQGSTTQYFGPGTRLTVL.

The chain is built from TRBV19 and TRBJ2-3; 11 positions agree with TRBD2. Germline CDR1 LNHDA, CDR2 SQIVND (reference sequence). V trimming: 4 bases; J trimming: 2 bases; junction bases outside the gene matches: 5. The CDR3 runs 16 residues. CDR3 residues: CASSKGTSGPTDTQYF. The CDR3 region has the DNA TGTGCCAGTAGTAAGGGGACTAGCGGACCCACAGATACGCAGTATTTT.

V is TRBV5-1 and J is TRBJ2-1; D gene unclear. In germline, CDR1 is SGHRS, CDR2 YFSETQ. This CDR3 has 14 residues. V lost 1 base and J 7 bases, leaving 12 bases between the germline ends. The CDR3, as DNA: TGCGCCAGCAGCTTGAACGTATTGGAGAATGAGCAGTTCTTC. Its protein is CASSLNVLENEQFF.

The rearrangement joins TRBV2 to TRBJ2-4, with 8 bases identical to TRBD1. Germline CDR1 reads SNHLY; CDR2 reads FYNNEI. Trimming at V came to 8 bases and at J to 1 base, leaving 7 bases not matched to a gene. The CDR3 runs 15 residues. The CDR3, as DNA: TGTGCCAGCTCCCGGACAGGGTTGGCCAAAAACATTCAGTACTTC. Translated: CASSRTGLAKNIQYF.

This chain links TRBV29-1 with TRBJ1-1, with TRBD1 matching 9 bases. The CDR3 extends over 14 amino acids. CDR1 and CDR2 (germline): SQVTM, ANQGSEA. The trim removed 6 bases at V and 1 base at J, leaving 6 bases unmatched. The CDR3 DNA is TGCAGCGTAACAGGGGGCGCGAAGAACACTGAAGCTTTCTTT. Translation: CSVTGGAKNTEAFF.

This chain connects TRBV28 to TRBJ1-6, with D hard to call. CDR3 size: 16 residues. V lost 6 bases to trimming and J lost 8 bases, with 20 bases between them. Germline V gives CDR1 MDHEN, CDR2 SYDVKM. This CDR3 reads CASSLGGVAQYSPLHF. The CDR3 bases are TGTGCCAGCAGCTTGGGCGGGGTCGCCCAATATTCACCCCTCCACTTT.

The chain has TRBV3-1 (or the pseudogene TRBV3-2) and TRBJ2-3; weak D call: TRBD2 (6 bases). The CDR3 is made up of 15 amino acids. V lost 4 bases and J 1 base, leaving 12 bases between the germline ends. Germline assignment: CDR1 LGHDT and CDR2 YNNKEL (reference sequence). As DNA, the CDR3 is TGTGCCAGCAGCCGGGCGGCTAGCGGCACAGATACGCAGTATTTT. Its translation: CASSRAASGTDTQYF.

The chain uses TRBV19 and TRBJ2-3; D is possibly TRBD2 (5 bases). CDR1 is LNHDA and CDR2 is SQIVND in the germline V gene (reference sequence). V was pared by 6 bases and J by 2 bases, with 6 bases between. The CDR3 has 12 amino acids. The CDR3 loop is CASSGDTDTQYF. CDR3 nucleotide sequence: TGTGCCAGTAGCGGGGACACAGATACGCAGTATTTT.

J is TRBJ1-3 and V is TRBV15; D is possibly TRBD1 (6 bases). CDR1 and CDR2 (germline): LNHNV, YYDKDF (reference sequence). This CDR3 comprises 16 residues. V was clipped by 0 bases and J by 2 bases, with 11 bases between them. The DNA of the CDR3 is TGTGCCACCAGCAGAGAAACAGGGCGAACTGGAAACACCATATATTTT. It is translated as CATSRETGRTGNTIYF.

This clone was counted a few times. The genes are TRBV5-4 and TRBJ1-4, with TRBD1 matching 7 bases. This CDR3 spans 13 amino acids. V lost 4 bases and J lost 10; bases outside the gene matches: 7. Germline V gene lookup returns CDR1 SGHNT and CDR2 YYREEE (reference sequence). Here the CDR3 DNA reads TGTGCCAGCAGCACTAACAGGGGCGGAAAACTGTTTTTT. Translating it yields CASSTNRGGKLFF.

In its sample, this clone was seen a few times. One end of the junction fails to match germline, which may point to a read error. The V gene is TRBV27, the J gene TRBJ2-6; no definite D call. CDR3 size: 15 residues. CDR1 MNHEY and CDR2 SMNVEV come from the germline V gene (reference sequence). CDR3 residues: CASRPLTSGANVLTF. The CDR3, as DNA: TGTGCCAGCAGGCCTCTCACTTCTGGTGCCAACGTCCTGACTTTC.